This T cell receptor (beta chain) was recovered during a study of blood T cell repertoires in COVID-19. Study-wide background: Both acute and convalescent COVID-19 samples were obtained from the United States, Italy and Spain.

In germline, CDR1 is WSHSY, CDR2 SAAADI. V gave up 7 bases and J gave up 7 bases; unmatched junction bases: 2. CDR3 size: 12 residues. TCRdb's table, derived via immunoSEQ multiplex PCR, lists solely in-frame clones and lacks some. The sample carries roughly 62,000 clones, over 80% recorded once. The sequencing sample was made of peripheral blood. The rearrangement joins TRBV10-2 to TRBJ1-4; 8 positions agree with TRBD1. This clonotype was sampled from a man aged 30 to 45 with COVID-19, enrolled during active disease. CDR3 residues: CASTGQGEKLFF. In DNA form, the CDR3 reads TGCGCCAGCACTGGACAGGGTGAAAAACTGTTTTTT.